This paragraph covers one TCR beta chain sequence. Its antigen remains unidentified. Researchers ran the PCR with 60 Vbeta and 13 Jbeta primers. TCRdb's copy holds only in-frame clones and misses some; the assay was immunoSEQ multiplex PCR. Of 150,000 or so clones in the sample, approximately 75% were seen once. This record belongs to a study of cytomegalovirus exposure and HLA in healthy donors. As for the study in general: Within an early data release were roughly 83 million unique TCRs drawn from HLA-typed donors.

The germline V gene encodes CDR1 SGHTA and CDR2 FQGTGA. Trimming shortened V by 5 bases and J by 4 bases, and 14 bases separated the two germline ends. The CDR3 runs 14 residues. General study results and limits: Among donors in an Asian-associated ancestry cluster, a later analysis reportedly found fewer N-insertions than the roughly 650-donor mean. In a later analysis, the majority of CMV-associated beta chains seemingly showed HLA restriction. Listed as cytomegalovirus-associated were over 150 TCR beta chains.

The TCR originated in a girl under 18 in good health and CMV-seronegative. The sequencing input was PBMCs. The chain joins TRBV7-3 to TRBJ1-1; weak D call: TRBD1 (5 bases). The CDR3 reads CASSIGVGGTEAFF. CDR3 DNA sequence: TGTGCCAGCAGCATAGGGGTCGGGGGCACTGAAGCTTTCTTT. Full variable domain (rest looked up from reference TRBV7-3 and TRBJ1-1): GAGVSQTPSNKVTEKGKYVELRCDPISGHTALYWYRQSLGQGPEFLIYFQGTGAADDSGLPNDRFFAVRPEGSVSTLKIQRTERGDSAVYLCASSIGVGGTEAFFGQGTRLTVV.